Presented here are 22 T cell receptor beta chains from one specimen sequenced in a study of cytomegalovirus exposure and HLA in healthy donors. Use of 60 Vbeta and 13 Jbeta primers characterized the PCR. Assay used: immunoSEQ multiplex PCR; TCRdb lists only in-frame clones, some missing. The table records over 200,000 clones, around 73% of them present only once. Material: PBMCs. All receptors derive from a male donor in good health and CMV-seronegative.

The chain has TRBV4-1 and TRBJ2-3; 13 bases fit TRBD2. Germline V gene sequence: CDR1 MGHRA, CDR2 YSYEKL. Trimming removed 4 bases from V and 3 bases from J; junction bases left unmatched: 4. The CDR3 contains 16 residues. CDR3 region: CASSRLLAGGTDTQYF. The CDR3 DNA follows: TGCGCCAGCAGCCGGTTACTAGCGGGGGGGACAGATACGCAGTATTTT.

This clone came up a few times. The chain couples TRBV5-1 to TRBJ2-5, with 9 bases that match TRBD1. The ends lost 4 bases at V and 5 bases at J; junction bases unmatched: 15. Looked up from germline, CDR1 is SGHRS and CDR2 is YFSETQ. This CDR3 region has 17 residues. CDR3 residues: CASSMRTGTGLRETQYF. CDR3 DNA sequence: TGCGCCAGCAGCATGCGAACCGGGACAGGGCTGAGGGAGACCCAGTACTTC.

The chain recombines TRBV19 with TRBJ1-1; the D is unclear. The CDR3 is 14 residues long. The V end lost 3 bases, the J end lost 3 bases, and 11 bases lay between the germline ends. Per germline, CDR1 LNHDA and CDR2 SQIVND (reference sequence). The CDR3 coding sequence is TGTGCCAGTAGTATGGGAGCCGGAGACACTGAAGCTTTCTTT. It is translated as CASSMGAGDTEAFF.

V usage is TRBV9 and J usage is TRBJ2-7; TRBD2 matches at 10 bases. There are 17 residues in the CDR3. The V gene end was trimmed by 7 bases and the J gene end by 3 bases; junction bases not matched to a gene: 16. Germline CDR1 and CDR2: SGDLS and YYNGEE. The CDR3 loop is CASSKGLAGVPNYEQYF. The CDR3 nucleotides read TGTGCCAGCTCCAAAGGCCTAGCGGGAGTCCCCAACTACGAGCAGTACTTC.

The chain links TRBV19 to TRBJ1-2; D may be TRBD1 (5 bases). The germline V gene has CDR1 LNHDA and CDR2 SQIVND (reference sequence). This CDR3 has 15 amino acids. Trimming stripped 3 bases from V and 7 bases from J, with 18 bases between. The CDR3 region has the DNA TGTGCCAGTAGTATGGGCTTTGGCCAGGGAGGTGGCTACACCTTC. It translates to CASSMGFGQGGGYTF.

This CDR3 reads CASSLTGGRYNEQFF. CDR3 in DNA: TGTGCCAGCAGCCTAACAGGGGGCAGGTACAATGAGCAGTTCTTC. The rearrangement joins TRBV6-1 to TRBJ2-1; 9 nucleotides agree with TRBD1. This CDR3 has 15 amino acids. The germline CDR1 and CDR2 sequences are MNHNS and SASEGT. The ends lost 6 bases at V and 4 bases at J; junction bases unmatched: 7.

The sample holds one count of this clone. This chain's CDR3 is CASSLTGLAGVGADTQYF. DNA for the CDR3: TGCGCCAGCAGCTTAACCGGACTAGCGGGAGTTGGGGCAGATACGCAGTATTTT. V is TRBV5-1 and J is TRBJ2-3; the match to TRBD2 covers 13 bases. Trimming cost V 2 bases and J 4 bases; bases outside gene matches: 10. Germline V lookup: CDR1 SGHRS, CDR2 YFSETQ. This CDR3 has 18 amino acids. Together with reference TRBV5-1 and TRBJ2-3, the CDR3 gives the full variable domain: KAGVTQTPRYLIKTRGQQVTLSCSPISGHRSVSWYQQTPGQGLQFLFEYFSETQRNKGNFPGRFSGRQFSNSRSEMNVSTLELGDSALYLCASSLTGLAGVGADTQYFGPGTRLTVL.

The chain employs TRBV7-8 and TRBJ2-2, with 11 bases that match TRBD2. The CDR3 runs 19 residues. V dropped 3 bases and J dropped 2; count of bases not matched to a gene: 11. CDR1 is SGHVS and CDR2 is FQNEAQ in the germline V gene. The CDR3 nucleotides read TGTGCCAGCAGCTTTAGGCTAGCGGGAGGCGGGGTTAACACCGGGGAGCTGTTTTTT. This translates into CASSFRLAGGGVNTGELFF.

This clone was detected only once. This sequence joins TRBV9 and TRBJ2-5; possibly TRBD2 for D (7 bases). V lost 4 bases to trimming and J lost 0 bases, with 19 bases between them. The CDR3 runs 17 residues. Germline CDR1 is SGDLS and CDR2 is YYNGEE. CDR3 loop: CASSRGLAGEYQETQYF. In nucleotides, the CDR3 is TGTGCCAGCAGCAGGGGGTTAGCGGGCGAGTACCAAGAGACCCAGTACTTC.

A single count supports this clone. V usage is TRBV23-1 and J usage is TRBJ1-6; perhaps TRBD1 as D (6 bases). TRBV23-1 qualifies as an ORF whose function is uncertain. The V gene lost 0 bases and the J gene lost 11 bases, with 14 bases spanning the gap. The CDR3 is 15 residues long. CDR3 nucleotides: TGCGCCAGCAGTCAATCAGGCGAGACAGGCACACCCCTCCACTTT. This sequence encodes CASSQSGETGTPLHF.

Remarks on this clone: Other nucleotide sequences in the sample specify the same CDR3. The chain carries TRBV27 and TRBJ2-7; a weak D match, TRBD2 (5 bases). Between the trimmed V and J ends, which lost 3 bases and 0 bases, there was a span of 12 bases. Germline CDR1 and CDR2: MNHEY and SMNVEV (reference sequence). The CDR3 runs to 15 residues. The CDR3 DNA is TGTGCCAGCAGTTTTTTAGCTGGGAGCTCCTACGAGCAGTACTTC. Its protein is CASSFLAGSSYEQYF.

For this clone: This specimen includes other DNA sequences encoding the same CDR3. This sequence joins TRBV12-2 and TRBJ1-3. TRBV12-2 is noted as a pseudogene. CDR3 length equals 15 residues. As DNA, the CDR3 is TGCGCAAGTCGCACAAACGGGTACTCTGGAAACACCATATATTTT. Translating gives CASRTNGYSGNTIYF.

This chain connects TRBV6-1 to TRBJ2-2, with D tentatively TRBD2 (6 bases). Germline V gene lookup returns CDR1 MNHNS and CDR2 SASEGT. With 6 bases removed from V and 8 bases from J, the gap between germline ends came to 19 bases. CDR3 length: 15 amino acids. The CDR3 region is CASRARWTSGGELFF. CDR3 DNA: TGTGCCAGCAGAGCCCGGTGGACCAGCGGGGGGGAGCTGTTTTTT.

This clone was detected only a few times. The chain joins TRBV6-1 to TRBJ1-3, with a tentative D call TRBD1 (5 bases). V was clipped by 2 bases and J by 4 bases, with 9 bases between them. This CDR3 region has 14 residues. Germline CDR1 and CDR2: MNHNS and SASEGT. The CDR3 here is CASSEQGRGNTIYF. The CDR3 region has the DNA TGTGCCAGCAGTGAACAGGGTAGGGGAAACACCATATATTTT.

As DNA, the CDR3 is TGCTCGAGTGCAGGCGGGAGCCTTGGCAATGAGCAGTTCTTC. It codes for CSSAGGSLGNEQFF. This chain links TRBV29-1 with TRBJ2-1; 7 nucleotides align to TRBD2. Germline V CDR1 and CDR2: SQVTM, ANQGSEA. The CDR3 runs 14 residues.

DNA for the CDR3: TGTGCCAGCAGCCTCTCTTTGGGCCGCAATGAGCAGTTCTTC. Translating it yields CASSLSLGRNEQFF. V and J are TRBV5-4 and TRBJ2-1; no definite D call. Per germline, CDR1 SGHNT and CDR2 YYREEE (reference sequence). The CDR3 loop spans 14 amino acids. V was trimmed by 4 bases and J by 6 bases, leaving 14 bases between them.

This sequence joins TRBV19 and TRBJ2-5; D is unclear. Trimming removed 7 bases at V and 5 bases at J, with 11 bases between. This CDR3 comprises 12 residues. Germline V lookup: CDR1 LNHDA, CDR2 SQIVND (reference sequence). CDR3 protein: CASKPAGETQYF. CDR3 in DNA: TGTGCCAGTAAGCCAGCAGGCGAGACCCAGTACTTC.

The chain is built from TRBV7-9 and TRBJ2-1; 8 bases match TRBD1. V gave up 4 bases and J gave up 5 bases; unmatched junction bases: 4. CDR1 is SEHNR and CDR2 is FQNEAQ in the germline V gene (reference sequence). The CDR3 consists of 14 residues. The CDR3 DNA reads TGTGCCAGCAGCTGGGGACAGGCCGACAATGAGCAGTTCTTC. Residues: CASSWGQADNEQFF.

The sample holds one count of this clone. The V call is TRBV29-1, the J call TRBJ2-3; 10 bases fit TRBD1. The CDR3 has 15 amino acids. V shed 7 bases and J 3 bases; nucleotides not matched to a gene: 10. Germline V gene sequence: CDR1 SQVTM, CDR2 ANQGSEA. The CDR3 is CSAQFRDRGTDTQYF. DNA of the CDR3: TGCAGCGCTCAGTTCCGGGACAGGGGAACAGATACGCAGTATTTT.

The gene calls are TRBV15 and TRBJ1-6; D gene ambiguous. CDR1 and CDR2 from the germline V gene are LNHNV and YYDKDF (reference sequence). The CDR3 extends over 15 amino acids. V dropped 3 bases and J dropped 9 bases, with 15 bases sitting between them. CDR3 nucleotides: TGTGCCACCAGCAGGGTAGGCGGCAGAAGTTCACCCCTCCACTTT. This translates into CATSRVGGRSSPLHF.

This clone was seen a single time. This rearrangement joins TRBV7-9 to TRBJ2-2; D perhaps matches TRBD2 (5 bases). Germline V gene sequence: CDR1 SEHNR, CDR2 FQNEAQ (reference sequence). CDR3 length: 15 amino acids. With 1 base removed from V and 6 bases from J, the gap between germline ends came to 12 bases. In DNA form, the CDR3 reads TGTGCCAGCAGCTTAGTATTACGGGGATCCGGGGAGCTGTTTTTT. Translating gives CASSLVLRGSGELFF.

This sequence joins TRBV27 and TRBJ2-5; TRBD2 matches at 8 bases. Per the germline V gene, CDR1 is MNHEY and CDR2 is SMNVEV (reference sequence). V lost 0 bases to trimming and J lost 1 base; unmatched junction nucleotides: 4. The CDR3 runs 16 residues. This CDR3 is CASSLSGLALQETQYF. The CDR3 DNA follows: TGTGCCAGCAGTTTATCCGGACTAGCCCTCCAAGAGACCCAGTACTTC.